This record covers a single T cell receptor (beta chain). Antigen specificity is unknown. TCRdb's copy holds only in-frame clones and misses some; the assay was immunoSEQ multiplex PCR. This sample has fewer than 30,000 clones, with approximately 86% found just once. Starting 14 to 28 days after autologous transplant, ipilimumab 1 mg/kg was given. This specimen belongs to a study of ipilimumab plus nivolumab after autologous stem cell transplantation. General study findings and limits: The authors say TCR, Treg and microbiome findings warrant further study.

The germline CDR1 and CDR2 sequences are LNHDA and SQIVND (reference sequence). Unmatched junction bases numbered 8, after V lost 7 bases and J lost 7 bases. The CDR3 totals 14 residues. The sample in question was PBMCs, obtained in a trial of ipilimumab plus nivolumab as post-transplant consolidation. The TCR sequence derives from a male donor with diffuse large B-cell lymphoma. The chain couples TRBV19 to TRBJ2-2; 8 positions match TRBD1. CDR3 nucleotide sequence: TGTGCCAGTACAGGGGGCACGACTGACGGGGAGCTGTTTTTT. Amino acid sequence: CASTGGTTDGELFF.